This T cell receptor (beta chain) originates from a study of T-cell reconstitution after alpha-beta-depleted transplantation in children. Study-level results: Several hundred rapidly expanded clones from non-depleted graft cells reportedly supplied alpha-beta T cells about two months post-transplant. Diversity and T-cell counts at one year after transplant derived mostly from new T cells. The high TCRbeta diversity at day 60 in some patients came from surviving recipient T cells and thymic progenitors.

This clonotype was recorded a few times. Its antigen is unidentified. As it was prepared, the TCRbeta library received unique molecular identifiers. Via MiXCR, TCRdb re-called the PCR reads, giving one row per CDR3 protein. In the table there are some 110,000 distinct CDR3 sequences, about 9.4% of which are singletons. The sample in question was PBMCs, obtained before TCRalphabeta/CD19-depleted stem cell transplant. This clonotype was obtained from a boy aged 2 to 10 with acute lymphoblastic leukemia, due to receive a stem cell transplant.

CDR3 sequence: CASSPPGQAYEQYF. The DNA for the CDR3 is TGTGCCAGCTCACCACCGGGGCAGGCCTACGAGCAGTACTTC. The chain links TRBV18 to TRBJ2-7, with D maybe TRBD1 (5 bases). Per germline, CDR1 KGHSH and CDR2 LQKENI. The ends were cut back, 0 bases at V and 2 bases at J, with 8 bases in the middle. The CDR3 length is 14 residues. The full variable domain, its missing parts supplied by reference TRBV18 and TRBJ2-7, is NAGVMQNPRHLVRRRGQEARLRCSPMKGHSHVYWYRQLPEEGLKFMVYLQKENIIDESGMPKERFSAEFPKEGPSILRIQQVVRGDSAAYFCASSPPGQAYEQYFGPGTRLTVT.